A selection of T cell receptor beta chains follows, all from one sample in a study of Graves' ophthalmopathy and Graves' hyperthyroidism. From the multiplex PCR reads, TCRdb called clonotypes with MiXCR, one entry per CDR3 protein. Here the sample spans 560,000 or so distinct CDR3 sequences, under 45% being singletons. Source material: peripheral blood or thyroid tissue (not recorded which). Receptors were obtained from an adult man with Graves' hyperthyroidism. Both conserved end residues are part of each CDR3. Each record gives: V gene, CDR3 length, clone size, J gene, D gene, CDR3 protein, CDR3 DNA. A D gene is named only where the DNA matches it firmly. Clone size is shown for a subset of rows, as once, few, many or a class of expanded clone.

>TRBV12-3/TRBV12-4|15|-|TRBJ2-2|TRBD2
CASSFGTSSTGELFF
TGTGCCAGCAGTTTCGGGACTAGCTCTACCGGGGAGCTGTTTTTT
>TRBV14|15|many|TRBJ2-2|TRBD1
CASSPIGTGPGELFF
TGTGCCAGCAGCCCAATCGGGACAGGGCCCGGGGAGCTGTTTTTT
>TRBV9|14|-|TRBJ1-1|-
CACSVEDFNTEAFF
TGTGCCTGCAGCGTGGAGGACTTTAACACTGAAGCTTTCTTT
>TRBV7-2|15|medium-sized|TRBJ2-7|TRBD1
CASSSSGGIAYEQYF
TGTGCCAGCAGCTCCTCAGGGGGCATTGCCTACGAGCAGTACTTC
>TRBV29-1|13|-|TRBJ1-4|-
CSASEGRNEKLFF
TGCAGCGCGTCGGAGGGGAGGAATGAAAAACTGTTTTTT
>TRBV7-2|16|-|TRBJ1-6|-
CASSVTAQTGNSPLHF
TGTGCCAGCAGCGTAACGGCGCAGACAGGAAATTCACCCCTCCACTTT
>TRBV12-3/TRBV12-4|11|few|TRBJ2-7|-
CASSTRDEQYF
TGTGCCAGCAGTACGAGGGATGAGCAGTACTTC
>TRBV12-3/TRBV12-4|14|many|TRBJ1-1|-
CASRSLGKNTEAFF
TGTGCCAGCAGGAGTCTTGGGAAGAACACTGAAGCTTTCTTT
>TRBV3-1|15|few|TRBJ1-5|-
CASSQEIRDLQPQHF
TGTGCCAGCAGCCAAGAGATTAGGGATCTGCAGCCCCAGCATTTT
>TRBV20-1|14|few|TRBJ1-1|-
CSASGWGEHTEAFF
TGCAGTGCTAGTGGGTGGGGGGAGCACACTGAAGCTTTCTTT
>TRBV12-3/TRBV12-4|16|-|TRBJ2-5|TRBD1
CASSFPGTGGVETQYF
TGTGCCAGCAGTTTTCCGGGGACAGGCGGTGTAGAGACCCAGTACTTC
>TRBV12-3/TRBV12-4|16|-|TRBJ1-5|TRBD1
CASSIRQGGANQPQHF
TGTGCCAGCAGTATACGACAGGGAGGGGCGAATCAGCCCCAGCATTTT
>TRBV7-6|12|once|TRBJ1-2|TRBD1
CASSNGQGSYTF
TGTGCCAGCAGCAACGGACAGGGCAGCTACACCTTC
>TRBV5-1|14|-|TRBJ1-1|-
CASSSGTPNTEAFF
TGCGCCAGCAGCTCGGGGACTCCTAACACTGAAGCTTTCTTT
>TRBV3-1|16|-|TRBJ1-4|-
CASSLQAPQTNEKLFF
TGTGCCAGCAGCCTACAAGCACCACAGACTAATGAAAAACTGTTTTTT
>TRBV4-2|17|many|TRBJ1-2|TRBD1
CASSQSGTQGARYGYTF
TGTGCCAGCAGCCAATCCGGGACACAGGGGGCGCGCTATGGCTACACCTTC
>TRBV9|14|few|TRBJ1-1|-
CATSDGIEATEAFF
TGTGCCACCTCCGACGGGATAGAGGCCACTGAAGCTTTCTTT
>TRBV29-1|12|-|TRBJ1-5|-
CSLDNSNQPQHF
TGCAGCTTAGACAATAGCAATCAGCCCCAGCATTTT
>TRBV7-2|13|-|TRBJ2-2|-
CASSSPMTGELFF
TGTGCCAGCAGCTCACCCATGACCGGGGAGCTGTTTTTT
>TRBV7-3|16|-|TRBJ2-5|TRBD2
CASSPTGLAGGVTQYF
TGTGCCAGCAGCCCTACGGGACTAGCGGGAGGGGTGACCCAGTACTTC
>TRBV5-5|14|many|TRBJ1-2|TRBD1
CASSGGQGYYGYTF
TGTGCCAGCAGCGGAGGACAGGGTTATTATGGCTACACCTTC
>TRBV29-1|13|many|TRBJ2-7|TRBD1
CSGGAADRGEQYF
TGCAGCGGTGGGGCGGCCGACAGGGGCGAGCAGTACTTC